Described below is a single T cell receptor beta chain sequence and its context. The sample is drawn from a study of blood T cell repertoires in COVID-19. Study overall: Samples representing acute and convalescent COVID-19 were sourced from the United States, Italy and Spain. The analysed material was cDNA or gDNA that came from T cells, B-cell-depleted T cells, or PBMCs.

In germline, CDR1 is MNHEY, CDR2 SVGAGI. The V and J ends lost 6 bases and 2 bases, in that order; junction bases with no gene match: 3. CDR3 length: 15 residues. Original processing notes: The assay estimated nucleated cells by amplifying reference gene primers. Clones were read by immunoSEQ multiplex PCR, and TCRdb kept only the in-frame ones, dropping some. V, J and clone size are those of that table, while D and trimming were read from the DNA. The table has hundreds of thousands of clones, 75% to 90% seen once. Sequencing input: peripheral blood. This receptor was identified in a woman between 25 and 40 years old with active or convalescent COVID-19. This rearrangement joins TRBV6-5 to TRBJ1-4; 10 bases align to TRBD1. The CDR3 loop is CASRRQGATNEKLFF. The CDR3 DNA reads as TGTGCCAGCAGACGACAGGGGGCTACTAATGAAAAACTGTTTTTT.